These 30 T cell receptor beta chains originate from one sample sequenced in a study of blood T cell repertoires in COVID-19. Repertoires were generated with immunoSEQ multiplex PCR, while TCRdb's copy carries only in-frame clones and drops some. In the table there are 310,000 or so clones, 83% of which are singletons. Material: peripheral blood. All receptors come from a woman between 45 and 60 years old with acute or convalescent COVID-19.

This sequence joins TRBV24-1 and TRBJ2-1; TRBD2 agrees at 15 bases. Germline V CDR1 and CDR2: KGHDR, SFDVKD. The CDR3 runs to 17 residues. The V segment lost 3 bases and the J segment 8 bases; nucleotides outside the gene matches: 7. CDR3 in DNA: TGTGCCACCAGTGATCCTGGACTAGCGGGGGGGCCTGATGAGCAGTTCTTC. It is translated as CATSDPGLAGGPDEQFF.

The chain carries TRBV6-1 and TRBJ1-2, with D uncertain. The CDR3 sequence is 15 residues long. From germline, CDR1 is MNHNS and CDR2 SASEGT. V dropped 3 bases and J dropped 3 bases, with 14 bases sitting between them. The CDR3 spells CASSDLPEGYYGYTF. The DNA of the CDR3 is TGTGCCAGCAGTGACCTCCCGGAGGGCTACTATGGCTACACCTTC.

V and J are TRBV2 and TRBJ1-6; 8 nucleotides match TRBD1. CDR3 size: 15 residues. Germline values: CDR1 SNHLY, CDR2 FYNNEI. The V segment lost 2 bases and the J segment 9 bases; nucleotides outside the gene matches: 6. CDR3 loop: CASSESGQGASPLHF. CDR3 nucleotide sequence: TGTGCCAGCAGTGAAAGTGGGCAGGGGGCTTCACCCCTCCACTTT.

The gene calls are TRBV7-9 and TRBJ1-1, with D possibly being TRBD1 (6 bases). V lost 0 bases to trimming and J lost 0 bases, with 8 bases between them. Germline loops: CDR1 SEHNR, CDR2 FQNEAQ (reference sequence). The CDR3 is 15 amino acids. The CDR3 DNA sequence: TGTGCCAGCAGCTTAGCCACAGGGATGAACACTGAAGCTTTCTTT. This sequence encodes CASSLATGMNTEAFF.

This rearrangement joins TRBV4-1 to TRBJ1-4, with unresolved D. The CDR3 extends over 15 amino acids. Germline V gene data show CDR1 as MGHRA and CDR2 as YSYEKL. The V end was cut by 4 bases, the J end by 2 bases, with 11 bases between. In nucleotides, the CDR3 is TGCGCCAGCAGCCGCCTCCCGGGGACTAATGAAAAACTGTTTTTT. This encodes CASSRLPGTNEKLFF.

CDR3 DNA: TGCAGCGTTGAGGGGGAGGACATTCAGTACTTC. Its translation: CSVEGEDIQYF. The chain combines TRBV29-1 with TRBJ2-4; D may be TRBD2 (6 bases). Germline V gives CDR1 SQVTM, CDR2 ANQGSEA. The CDR3 runs to 11 residues. Trimming took off 3 bases at V and 8 bases at J, with 8 bases between the two ends.

V and J are TRBV27 and TRBJ1-1; D possibly corresponds to TRBD1 (5 bases). The germline gives CDR1 MNHEY, CDR2 SMNVEV (reference sequence). V lost 6 bases to trimming and J lost 4 bases, with 12 bases between them. This CDR3 has 13 residues. The CDR3 DNA is TGTGCCAGCAGATCAGGGTTTGGCACTGAAGCTTTCTTT. Protein product: CASRSGFGTEAFF.

This clone has a handful of counts. The J gene is TRBJ2-7, the V gene TRBV6-6; D perhaps matches TRBD2 (6 bases). This CDR3 has 14 amino acids. The V end was cut by 4 bases, the J end by 4 bases, with 14 bases between. The germline CDR1 and CDR2 sequences are MNHNY and SVGAGI (reference sequence). CDR3 amino acids: CASSSPDGLYEQYF. The CDR3 coding sequence is TGTGCCAGCAGTTCCCCGGATGGACTATACGAGCAGTACTTC.

The CDR3 reads CASSMAGGEYNEQFF. Here the CDR3 DNA reads TGTGCCAGTAGTATGGCAGGGGGAGAGTACAATGAGCAGTTCTTC. V and J are TRBV19 and TRBJ2-1, with 7 positions matching TRBD1. Trimming took 3 bases from V and 4 from J; bases not matched to a gene: 6. This CDR3 is built from 15 residues. Germline assignment: CDR1 LNHDA and CDR2 SQIVND (reference sequence).

This chain links TRBV10-3 with TRBJ2-3; 9 nucleotides align to TRBD1. The junction had 9 bases not matched to a gene; V was cut back by 3 bases and J by 2 bases. Germline V gives CDR1 ENHRY, CDR2 SYGVKD. The CDR3 has 17 residues. CDR3 protein: CAISELNRGHPTDTQYF. CDR3 DNA sequence: TGTGCCATCAGTGAATTGAACAGGGGGCACCCCACAGATACGCAGTATTTT.

This chain connects TRBV2 to TRBJ1-1, with TRBD1 as a possible D gene (5 bases). With 3 bases removed from V and 1 base from J, the gap between germline ends came to 9 bases. CDR3 length: 14 amino acids. Germline assignment: CDR1 SNHLY and CDR2 FYNNEI. CDR3 DNA sequence: TGTGCCAGCAGTGAGCAGGGTTCGAACACTGAAGCTTTCTTT. It codes for CASSEQGSNTEAFF.

The chain is built from TRBV4-1 and TRBJ2-3; D is uncertain. The V gene lost 3 bases and the J gene lost 1 base, with 11 bases spanning the gap. Germline V gene lookup returns CDR1 MGHRA and CDR2 YSYEKL. The CDR3 spans 15 residues. The CDR3 is CASSHSPEGTDTQYF. DNA for the CDR3: TGCGCCAGCAGCCACAGTCCCGAGGGCACAGATACGCAGTATTTT.

The V gene is TRBV6-5, the J gene TRBJ1-2; the D gene is possibly TRBD1 (5 bases). CDR3 length: 14 amino acids. The germline V and J ends were trimmed by 6 bases and 3 bases, with 14 bases remaining between them. Germline V gives CDR1 MNHEY, CDR2 SVGAGI. CDR3 residues: CASSPQGGYYGYTF. As DNA, the CDR3 is TGTGCCAGCAGCCCCCAGGGAGGCTACTATGGCTACACCTTC.

The chain is built from TRBV25-1 and TRBJ1-6; 8 bases line up with TRBD1. With V trimmed by 6 bases and J by 8 bases, 0 bases remained unmatched. The CDR3 has 12 amino acids. Germline values: CDR1 MGHDK, CDR2 SYGVNS. The CDR3, as DNA: TGTGCCAGCAGGACAGGGGATTCACCCCTCCACTTT. The encoded protein is CASRTGDSPLHF. The full variable domain, in which reference TRBV25-1 and TRBJ1-6 provide the parts outside the CDR3, is EADIYQTPRYLVIGTGKKITLECSQTMGHDKMYWYQQDPGMELHLIHYSYGVNSTEKGDLSSESTVSRIRTEHFPLTLESARPSHTSQYLCASRTGDSPLHFGNGTRLTVT.

The chain links TRBV5-6 to TRBJ2-1; no clear D gene. Germline V CDR1 and CDR2: SGHDT, YYEEEE. Trimming shortened V by 3 bases and J by 8 bases, and 12 bases separated the two germline ends. The length of the CDR3 is 13 residues. CDR3 bases: TGTGCCAGCAGCTCCGCCCCTCAGGATGAGCAGTTCTTC. Encoded protein: CASSSAPQDEQFF.

The V gene is TRBV15, the J gene TRBJ1-4; no definite D call. CDR1 and CDR2 from the germline V gene are LNHNV and YYDKDF (reference sequence). The CDR3 runs to 16 residues. V lost 4 bases and J lost 7, with 19 bases in between. The CDR3 region is CATSTSRLAPGEKLFF. Here the CDR3 DNA reads TGTGCCACCAGCACCAGTCGGTTGGCTCCAGGTGAAAAACTGTTTTTT. Full variable domain (missing parts from reference TRBV15 and TRBJ1-4): DAMVIQNPRYQVTQFGKPVTLSCSQTLNHNVMYWYQQKSSQAPKLLFHYYDKDFNNEADTPDNFQSRRPNTSFCFLDIRSPGLGDTAMYLCATSTSRLAPGEKLFFGSGTQLSVL.

The rearrangement uses TRBV5-1 and TRBJ2-2, with TRBD1 matching over 9 bases. CDR3 length: 17 residues. J lost 3 bases, V lost 4 bases, and 10 bases had no gene match. Germline lookup yields CDR1 SGHRS and CDR2 YFSETQ. This chain's CDR3 is CASSLGQGLLYTGELFF. The CDR3, as DNA: TGCGCCAGCAGCCTCGGACAGGGGTTGCTTTACACCGGGGAGCTGTTTTTT.

The chain uses TRBV19 and TRBJ1-2, with 7 bases fitting TRBD1. The CDR3 is made up of 14 amino acids. Germline V CDR1 and CDR2: LNHDA, SQIVND (reference sequence). J was trimmed by 4 bases and V by 3 bases; bases with no gene match: 5. CDR3 in DNA: TGTGCCAGTAGTATTCACCGACAGGGCTATGGCTACACCTTC. As protein: CASSIHRQGYGYTF.

The chain combines TRBV6-6 with TRBJ1-1; TRBD1 might be the D (6 bases). Germline CDR1 is MNHNY and CDR2 is SVGAGI (reference sequence). V gave up 5 bases and J gave up 1 base, with 20 bases separating them. The CDR3 sequence is 17 residues long. CDR3 in DNA: TGTGCCAGCAGTCCTAGGTTTGTGGACAGTAAGAACACTGAAGCTTTCTTT. This translates into CASSPRFVDSKNTEAFF.

V gene TRBV2 combines with J gene TRBJ1-1; no clear D. V lost 1 base and J lost 3, with 6 bases in between. The CDR3 is made up of 13 amino acids. Germline V gives CDR1 SNHLY, CDR2 FYNNEI. This CDR3 is CASSEERDTEAFF. DNA of the CDR3: TGTGCCAGCAGTGAAGAACGGGACACTGAAGCTTTCTTT.

The genes are TRBV3-1 (or the pseudogene TRBV3-2) and TRBJ1-1; a weak D match, TRBD1 (6 bases). V was clipped by 4 bases and J by 0 bases, with 12 bases between them. This CDR3 has 15 residues. Per the germline V gene, CDR1 is LGHDT and CDR2 is YNNKEL (reference sequence). The CDR3 bases are TGTGCCAGCAGCCCTGGACAGCTCATGAACACTGAAGCTTTCTTT. Protein: CASSPGQLMNTEAFF.

Turning to this clone: Additional DNA sequences in this sample encode the identical CDR3. The chain uses TRBV5-1 and TRBJ1-5, with 9 bases that match TRBD1. The CDR3 is made up of 15 amino acids. CDR1 is SGHRS, CDR2 YFSETQ, per germline. V shed 4 bases and J 2 bases; nucleotides not matched to a gene: 4. CDR3 nucleotide sequence: TGCGCCAGCAGCCTAACAGGGGGCGGCAATCAGCCCCAGCATTTT. Amino acid sequence: CASSLTGGGNQPQHF. The variable domain in full, completed from reference TRBV5-1 and TRBJ1-5, reads KAGVTQTPRYLIKTRGQQVTLSCSPISGHRSVSWYQQTPGQGLQFLFEYFSETQRNKGNFPGRFSGRQFSNSRSEMNVSTLELGDSALYLCASSLTGGGNQPQHFGDGTRLSIL.

V usage is TRBV6-6 and J usage is TRBJ2-1, with 9 bases fitting TRBD1. The germline V gene has CDR1 MNHNY and CDR2 SVGAGI (reference sequence). The V gene end was trimmed by 5 bases and the J gene end by 9 bases; junction bases not matched to a gene: 8. The CDR3 runs 14 residues. The CDR3 here is CASSRGQGIGEQFF. CDR3 coding DNA: TGTGCCAGCAGTCGGGGACAGGGAATAGGTGAGCAGTTCTTC.

This chain joins TRBV3-1 (or the pseudogene TRBV3-2) and TRBJ2-7; maybe TRBD2 (5 bases). Germline CDR1 and CDR2: LGHDT and YNNKEL (reference sequence). The CDR3 consists of 14 residues. Trimming took off 3 bases at V and 3 bases at J, with 12 bases between the two ends. The CDR3 sequence is CASSHPMGSYEQYF. CDR3 DNA sequence: TGTGCCAGCAGCCACCCCATGGGGAGCTACGAGCAGTACTTC.

This chain connects TRBV10-3 to TRBJ1-5; D gene unclear. V was shortened by 6 bases and J by 3 bases, with 12 bases between the two germline ends. This CDR3 has 14 amino acids. Germline-derived CDR1 and CDR2 are ENHRY and SYGVKD. CDR3 bases: TGTGCCATCAGCGAAGACACCTACAATCAGCCCCAGCATTTT. Amino acids: CAISEDTYNQPQHF.

This chain uses TRBV5-1 with TRBJ2-1, with D perhaps matching TRBD1 (5 bases). V lost 3 bases and J lost 3, with 10 bases in between. The CDR3 extends over 14 amino acids. Germline V gives CDR1 SGHRS, CDR2 YFSETQ. The chain's CDR3 is CASSSSRDYNEQFF. In DNA, the CDR3 is TGCGCCAGCAGCTCCTCCAGGGACTACAATGAGCAGTTCTTC.

V usage is TRBV18 and J usage is TRBJ2-5, with D possibly matching TRBD1 (6 bases). CDR3 length: 17 residues. V was shortened by 4 bases and J by 1 base, with 19 bases between the two germline ends. Germline V gives CDR1 KGHSH, CDR2 LQKENI. The CDR3 sequence is CASSLTTGQNGQETQYF. CDR3 sequence (DNA): TGTGCCAGCTCACTAACGACGGGACAAAACGGCCAAGAGACCCAGTACTTC.

This clone has more than one count but fewer than ten. V and J are TRBV29-1 and TRBJ2-6, with 9 bases that match TRBD1. In germline, CDR1 is SQVTM, CDR2 ANQGSEA. The CDR3 has 17 amino acids. V lost 7 bases and J lost 0; bases outside the gene matches: 10. As DNA, the CDR3 is TGCAGCGCCGCGGACAGGGGTGTTGACTCTGGGGCCAACGTCCTGACTTTC. Its protein product is CSAADRGVDSGANVLTF.

This sequence joins TRBV28 and TRBJ2-7; 9 bases fit TRBD1. This CDR3 comprises 14 residues. Losses at the gene ends were 6 bases for V and 5 bases for J; bases not matched to a gene: 8. CDR1 is MDHEN, CDR2 SYDVKM, per germline. The CDR3 loop reads CASSRTGAINEQYF. The CDR3 DNA reads TGTGCCAGCAGCCGGACAGGGGCAATCAACGAGCAGTACTTC.

This rearrangement joins TRBV3-1 (or the pseudogene TRBV3-2) to TRBJ2-1; 8 bases map to TRBD2. J was trimmed by 4 bases and V by 3 bases; bases with no gene match: 8. The CDR3 sequence is 16 residues long. Germline V CDR1 and CDR2: LGHDT, YNNKEL (reference sequence). CDR3 nucleotides: TGTGCCAGCAGCCAGGTAGCGGGACAACCTTACAATGAGCAGTTCTTC. This sequence encodes CASSQVAGQPYNEQFF.